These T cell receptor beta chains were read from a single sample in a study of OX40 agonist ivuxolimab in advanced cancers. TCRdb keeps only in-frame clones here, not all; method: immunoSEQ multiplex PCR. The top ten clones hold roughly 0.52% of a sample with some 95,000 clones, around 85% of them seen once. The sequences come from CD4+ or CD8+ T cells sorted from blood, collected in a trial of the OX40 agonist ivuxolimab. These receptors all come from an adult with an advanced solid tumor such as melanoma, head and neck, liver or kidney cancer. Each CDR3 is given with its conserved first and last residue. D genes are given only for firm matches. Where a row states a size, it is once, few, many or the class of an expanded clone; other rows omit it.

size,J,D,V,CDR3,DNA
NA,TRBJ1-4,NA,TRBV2,CASSGSGNEKLFF,TGTGCCAGCAGTGGTTCGGGGAATGAAAAACTGTTTTTT
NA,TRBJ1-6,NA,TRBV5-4,CASRRGTHCGSPLHF,TGTGCCAGCCGCCGGGGGACCCACTGTGGTTCACCCCTCCACTTT
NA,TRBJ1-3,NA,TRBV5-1,CASSPLTTGNTIYF,TGCGCCAGCAGTCCCCTTACCACGGGAAACACCATATATTTT
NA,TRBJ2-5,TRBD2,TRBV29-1,CSVMTSGGSGTQYF,TGCAGCGTTATGACTAGCGGGGGCAGCGGGACCCAGTACTTC
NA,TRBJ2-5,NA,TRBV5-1,CASSPSAGEETQYF,TGCGCCAGCAGCCCCTCGGCCGGGGAAGAGACCCAGTACTTC
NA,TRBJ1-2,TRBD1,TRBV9,CASSPGTGPYGYTF,TGTGCCAGCAGCCCTGGGACAGGGCCCTATGGCTACACCTTC
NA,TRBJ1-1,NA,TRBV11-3,CASSLGQGSTEAFF,TGTGCCAGCAGCTTAGGGCAGGGGTCCACTGAAGCTTTCTTT
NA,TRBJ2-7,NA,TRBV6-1,CASSVRQAYEQYF,TGTGCCAGCAGTGTTCGACAGGCCTACGAGCAGTACTTC
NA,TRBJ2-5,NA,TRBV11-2,CASSLVEGETQYF,TGTGCCAGCAGCCTGGTCGAGGGTGAGACCCAGTACTTC
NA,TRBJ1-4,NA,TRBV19,CASSEPGLPFEKLFF,TGTGCCAGTAGTGAACCGGGACTCCCTTTTGAAAAACTGTTTTTT
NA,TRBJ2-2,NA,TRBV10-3,CAIRPADLTGELFF,TGTGCCATCCGGCCGGCAGACCTCACCGGGGAGCTGTTTTTT
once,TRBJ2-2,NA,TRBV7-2,CASSLARHTGELFF,TGTGCCAGCAGCTTAGCGAGACACACCGGGGAGCTGTTTTTT
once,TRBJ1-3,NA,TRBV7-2,CASSTSWGNTIYF,TGTGCCAGCAGCACTAGCTGGGGAAACACCATATATTTT
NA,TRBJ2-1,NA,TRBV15,CATSRGTPNGEQFF,TGTGCCACCAGCAGAGGGACACCCAACGGTGAGCAGTTCTTC
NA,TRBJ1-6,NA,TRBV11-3,CASSLGDGVGSPLHF,TGTGCCAGCAGCTTAGGTGATGGGGTTGGATCACCCCTCCACTTT
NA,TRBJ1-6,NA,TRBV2,CASRTGMGGYNSPLHF,TGTGCCAGCAGGACGGGCATGGGGGGATATAATTCACCCCTCCACTTT
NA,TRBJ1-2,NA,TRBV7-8,CASSLRANYGYTF,TGTGCCAGCAGCTTACGGGCTAACTATGGCTACACCTTC
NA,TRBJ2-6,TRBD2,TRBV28,CASSLGGAGANVLTF,TGTGCCAGCAGTTTGGGAGGGGCTGGGGCCAACGTCCTGACTTTC
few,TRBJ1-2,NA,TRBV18,CASSPDSLYGYTF,TGTGCCAGCTCACCAGACAGCCTTTATGGCTACACCTTC
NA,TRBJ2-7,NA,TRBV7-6,CASSGGGPPAYEQYF,TGTGCCAGCAGCGGAGGGGGGCCGCCGGCCTACGAGCAGTACTTC
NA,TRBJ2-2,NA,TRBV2,CASRARNTGELFF,TGTGCCAGCAGGGCTCGGAACACCGGGGAGCTGTTTTTT
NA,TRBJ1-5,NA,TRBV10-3,CAISARAEEPQHF,TGTGCCATCAGTGCGAGGGCGGAGGAGCCCCAGCATTTT
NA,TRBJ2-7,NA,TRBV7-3,CASSLMAGYSYEQYF,TGTGCCAGCAGCTTAATGGCAGGGTATTCCTACGAGCAGTACTTC
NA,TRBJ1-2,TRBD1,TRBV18,CASSHGTPAERQGAGYTF,TGTGCCAGCTCACATGGGACTCCAGCGGAGCGACAGGGGGCCGGCTACACCTTC
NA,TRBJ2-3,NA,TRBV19,CASSMDVRPAPADTQYF,TGTGCCAGTAGTATGGATGTTCGGCCAGCGCCGGCAGATACGCAGTATTTT